The sequence of this T cell receptor (beta chain) was determined in a study of CD8+CD57+ T cells in acquired aplastic anemia. This clonotype has only a few counts. The use of genomic DNA as template underpinned the TCR beta VDJ and CDR3 profiling. MiXCR, applied by TCRdb to the reads, yields one record per CDR3 protein. The sample shows about 220,000 distinct CDR3 sequences, around 45% of them seen only once. V shed 0 bases, J shed 7 bases, and the junction held 4 bases outside the gene matches. The CDR3 is 15 amino acids. Germline V gives CDR1 LNHNV, CDR2 YYDKDF (reference sequence). Flow cytometry had shown expanded CD8+CD57+ cells in the patients chosen for sequencing.

Sequencing was done on a sample of sorted CD4+, CD8+, or CD8+CD57+ T cells (not recorded which) from PBMCs. The receptor's source is a human donor with aplastic anemia. The gene calls are TRBV15 and TRBJ1-2; 11 bases fit TRBD1. This CDR3 is CATSRDRDRGGGYTF. The CDR3 nucleotides read TGTGCCACCAGCAGAGACAGGGACAGGGGGGGTGGCTACACCTTC. Looking up the rest from reference TRBV15 and TRBJ1-2 gives the full variable domain: DAMVIQNPRYQVTQFGKPVTLSCSQTLNHNVMYWYQQKSSQAPKLLFHYYDKDFNNEADTPDNFQSRRPNTSFCFLDIRSPGLGDTAMYLCATSRDRDRGGGYTFGSGTRLTVV.